A selection of T cell receptor beta chains follows, all from one sample in a study of brain metastases from non-small cell lung cancer. The repertoire was sequenced with immunoSEQ multiplex PCR; TCRdb's copy has only in-frame clones and lacks some. Among thousands of clones, about 85% were seen once, and the ten largest hold 3.5% to 5%. Input material: primary lung tumor tissue. These receptors originate from a donor aged 40 or over with non-small cell lung cancer. Both conserved end residues are part of each CDR3. A D gene is named only where the DNA matches it firmly. Some rows mark clone size as missing; the rest say once, few, many or name a class of expanded clone.

D	J	V	length	size	DNA	CDR3
-	TRBJ2-2	TRBV7-6	19	-	TGTGCCAGCAGCCCCGCCGATGTTTGGGGGTGTAAGAACACCGGGGAGCTGTTTTTT	CASSPADVWGCKNTGELFF
-	TRBJ2-5	TRBV7-8	13	-	TGTGCCAGCAGATCAGGGGTTGTGGAGACCCAGTACTTC	CASRSGVVETQYF
-	TRBJ1-2	TRBV29-1	13	-	TGCAGCTCCTACGGTGAGGGAAAGGATGGCTACACCTTC	CSSYGEGKDGYTF
-	TRBJ2-7	TRBV7-9	13	-	TGTGCCAGCAGCTCGGACGGCTCCTACGAGCAGTACTTC	CASSSDGSYEQYF
-	TRBJ2-1	TRBV6-5	12	-	TGTGCCAGCAGGATCCCCGACAATGAGCAGTTCTTC	CASRIPDNEQFF
-	TRBJ1-4	TRBV7-2	15	few	TGTGCCAGCAGCTCGGATCCAGGGGCGGGAGAAAAACTGTTTTTT	CASSSDPGAGEKLFF
TRBD1	TRBJ2-3	TRBV29-1	14	once	TGCAGCGTGGGGACAGGGGCTATTGGAGATACGCAGTATTTT	CSVGTGAIGDTQYF
-	TRBJ1-4	TRBV6-1	17	few	TGTGCCAGCAGTGATTCCCATTGGGGGGCGTATAATGAAAAACTGTTTTTT	CASSDSHWGAYNEKLFF
-	TRBJ1-2	TRBV12-3/TRBV12-4	13	-	TGTGCCAGCAGTTTAGGGCAGGGTGGTGGCTACACCTTC	CASSLGQGGGYTF
-	TRBJ2-7	TRBV18	13	-	TGTGCCAGCTCCCCAGGACAGAACTACGAGCAGTACTTC	CASSPGQNYEQYF
-	TRBJ2-5	TRBV10-3	14	-	TGTGCCATCGACCGGGACGGATTCCAAGAGACCCAGTACTTC	CAIDRDGFQETQYF
-	TRBJ1-1	TRBV27	13	few	TGTGCCAGCAGTTTACAGGGACGCACTGAAGCTTTCTTT	CASSLQGRTEAFF
TRBD1	TRBJ1-2	TRBV30	16	-	TGTGCCTGGAGTGTATTGAGGACAGGGGGCTCCTATGGCTACACCTTC	CAWSVLRTGGSYGYTF
-	TRBJ2-6	TRBV12-3/TRBV12-4	12	-	TGTGCCAGCAGTTTAATTAGGAACGTCCTGACTTTC	CASSLIRNVLTF
TRBD1	TRBJ1-2	TRBV7-3	13	-	TGTGCCAGCAGCTCCGGGACAGGTGGGGGCTACACCTTC	CASSSGTGGGYTF
-	TRBJ1-2	TRBV19	15	-	TGTGCCAGTAGTCCAGGACACGGTGCTAACTATGGCTACACCTTC	CASSPGHGANYGYTF
TRBD1	TRBJ2-7	TRBV4-3	16	-	TGCGCCAGCAGCCAAGGGCTGGGACAGGGGTACTACGAGCAGTACTTC	CASSQGLGQGYYEQYF
TRBD1	TRBJ1-2	TRBV19	15	-	TGTGCCAGTAGCATAACCCCTGACAGGGGAAGGAGCTACACCTTC	CASSITPDRGRSYTF
-	TRBJ1-1	TRBV3-1/TRBV3-2	12	few	TGTGCCAGCAGCCAAAATCGGGGGGTAGCTTTCTTT	CASSQNRGVAFF
TRBD1	TRBJ2-3	TRBV6-2/TRBV6-3	16	few	TGTGCCAGCAGTTACTCGGGGACAGGGGAGGCGGATACGCAGTATTTT	CASSYSGTGEADTQYF
-	TRBJ1-6	TRBV19	15	once	TGTGCCAGTAGTAGACAGCCCAACTATAATTCACCCCTCCACTTT	CASSRQPNYNSPLHF
TRBD1	TRBJ2-7	TRBV29-1	12	-	TGCAGCGCAGTGACAGGGGGGGAAGAGCAGTACTTC	CSAVTGGEEQYF
TRBD2	TRBJ2-1	TRBV2	14	-	TGTGCCAGCAAAGTAGCGGGGGGATACAATGAGCAGTTCTTC	CASKVAGGYNEQFF
-	TRBJ2-2	TRBV15	14	few	TGTGCCACCAGCAGAGATATGAACACCGGGGAGCTGTTTTTT	CATSRDMNTGELFF
-	TRBJ1-2	TRBV19	17	-	TGTGCCAGTAGTAGGGGATACAGGGATCGGATGTCCCATGGCTACACCTTC	CASSRGYRDRMSHGYTF
-	TRBJ2-3	TRBV5-1	13	-	TGCGCCAGCAGTTCTACTCCGGCAGATACGCAGTATTTT	CASSSTPADTQYF
TRBD1	TRBJ1-4	TRBV6-5	14	-	TGTGCCAGCTCATCCGGGACAGGGGCTGAAAAACTGTTTTTT	CASSSGTGAEKLFF
-	TRBJ1-6	TRBV7-9	15	-	TGTGCCAGCAGCCGCCCCGGGACGGGTAATTCACCCCTCCACTTT	CASSRPGTGNSPLHF
-	TRBJ1-2	TRBV3-1/TRBV3-2	12	-	TGTGCCAGCAGCCGGAGATCAGGTGGCTACACCTTC	CASSRRSGGYTF
TRBD1	TRBJ1-6	TRBV19	16	-	TGTGCCAGTACCATCACGGGGGGGACAGATGATTCACCCCTCCACTTT	CASTITGGTDDSPLHF
-	TRBJ1-1	TRBV6-2/TRBV6-3	14	-	TGTGCCAGCAGTTACAGGGCAAAATCCACTGAAGCTTTCTTT	CASSYRAKSTEAFF
TRBD2	TRBJ2-1	TRBV2	15	-	TGTGCCAGCAGTGAGATGCGGGGGGAGTACAATGAGCAGTTCTTC	CASSEMRGEYNEQFF
-	TRBJ1-5	TRBV24-1	14	-	TGTGCCACCAGTGAAGGTGACAGCAATCAGCCCCAGCATTTT	CATSEGDSNQPQHF
-	TRBJ2-1	TRBV10-1	14	-	TGCGCCAGCAGTGACGATCCGTACAACAATGAGCAGTTCTTC	CASSDDPYNNEQFF
-	TRBJ1-4	TRBV30	14	few	TGTGCCTGGAGTGAGGACACTGGAAATGAAAAACTGTTTTTT	CAWSEDTGNEKLFF
-	TRBJ1-6	TRBV3-1/TRBV3-2	14	-	TGTGCCAGCAGCCCACAGGGAGGCAATTCACCCCTCCACTTT	CASSPQGGNSPLHF
-	TRBJ2-5	TRBV7-8	13	-	TGTGCCAGCAGCTTAGATTACCAAGAGACCCAGTACTTC	CASSLDYQETQYF
TRBD1	TRBJ2-6	TRBV7-2	17	once	TGTGCCAGCAGCTTAAAACAGGGGGACTCTGGGGCCAACGTCCTGACTTTC	CASSLKQGDSGANVLTF
-	TRBJ2-3	TRBV29-1	14	-	TGCAGCGTTGAGTGGGGGGTCCGCACAGATACGCAGTATTTT	CSVEWGVRTDTQYF
-	TRBJ1-1	TRBV6-6	14	-	TGTGCCAGCAGTTCCGTGGGAGGGTACGCTGAAGCTTTCTTT	CASSSVGGYAEAFF
TRBD1	TRBJ1-1	TRBV18	17	-	TGTGCCAGCTCACCGCCAGGACAGGGGAGGGGGGACACTGAAGCTTTCTTT	CASSPPGQGRGDTEAFF
TRBD1	TRBJ1-1	TRBV6-6	13	-	TGTGCCAGCAGTTATGGGACAGGGCGGGGAGCTTTCTTT	CASSYGTGRGAFF
-	TRBJ2-3	TRBV6-5	13	-	TGTGCCAGCAGTTACTCTGTCCGAGATACGCAGTATTTT	CASSYSVRDTQYF
-	TRBJ1-1	TRBV7-2	16	-	TGTGCCAGCAGCTTAGCAGGGGGACCGCTGAACACTGAAGCTTTCTTT	CASSLAGGPLNTEAFF
-	TRBJ2-5	TRBV18	13	-	TGTGCCAGCTCACCGAGTATCCAAGAGACCCAGTACTTC	CASSPSIQETQYF
-	TRBJ2-7	TRBV3-1/TRBV3-2	16	-	TGTGCCAGCAGCCAAGATCTCTTCAGGAGCTCCTACGAGCAGTACTTC	CASSQDLFRSSYEQYF
-	TRBJ1-5	TRBV25-1	15	-	TGTGCCAGCAGTGAATTTGGGGCAGAAAGACCGCCCCAGCATTTT	CASSEFGAERPPQHF
TRBD2	TRBJ2-2	TRBV19	17	-	TGTGCCAGTAGTATCTTCGGGCGGGGGAGCTACAGCGGGGAGCTGTTTTTT	CASSIFGRGSYSGELFF
TRBD1	TRBJ1-2	TRBV5-4	15	-	TGTGCCAGCAGCCCAGACAGGGGTGAAGGGGATGGCTACACCTTC	CASSPDRGEGDGYTF
-	TRBJ2-5	TRBV11-2	18	-	TGTGCCAGTAGCTTTTTCGTGGGGGAGAAGAGAGAGAAAGAGACCCAGTACTTC	CASSFFVGEKREKETQYF
-	TRBJ1-1	TRBV28	18	-	TGTGCCAGCAGTTTTGTCACAGGTGACATTACTGGGAACACTGAAGCTTTCTTT	CASSFVTGDITGNTEAFF
-	TRBJ1-1	TRBV9	14	-	TGTGCCAGCAGCCTCGGGGGGGACCTAATTGAAGCTTTCTTT	CASSLGGDLIEAFF
-	TRBJ2-3	TRBV10-3	12	-	TGTGCCACCATGGGGGGTACAGATACGCAGTATTTT	CATMGGTDTQYF
TRBD1	TRBJ1-1	TRBV5-6	13	-	TGTGCCAGCAGCGAGGGGGCAGGGCCTAAAGCTTTCTTT	CASSEGAGPKAFF
-	TRBJ1-5	TRBV28	17	-	TGTGCCAGCAGTTTAGCAGGGGAACAAAATAGCAATCAGCCCCAGCATTTT	CASSLAGEQNSNQPQHF
TRBD1	TRBJ1-5	TRBV28	14	-	TGTGCCAGCAGGACAGGGGGCCTGGATCAGCCCCAGCATTTT	CASRTGGLDQPQHF
-	TRBJ1-2	TRBV30	13	-	TGTGCCTGGAGTGTACGCATTTCCTATGGCTACACCTTC	CAWSVRISYGYTF
TRBD2	TRBJ2-5	TRBV5-1	16	-	TGCGCCAGCAGCTTGCTAGCGGGGAACCGCCCGGATACCCAGTACTTC	CASSLLAGNRPDTQYF
-	TRBJ1-1	TRBV30	15	-	TGTGCCTGGAGTGTCTGGGCAGGAGGAAACACTGAAGCTTTCTTT	CAWSVWAGGNTEAFF
TRBD1	TRBJ1-2	TRBV7-9	16	-	TGTGCCAGCAGCTTACGGGACAGGGAATTAGAATATGGCTACACCTTC	CASSLRDRELEYGYTF